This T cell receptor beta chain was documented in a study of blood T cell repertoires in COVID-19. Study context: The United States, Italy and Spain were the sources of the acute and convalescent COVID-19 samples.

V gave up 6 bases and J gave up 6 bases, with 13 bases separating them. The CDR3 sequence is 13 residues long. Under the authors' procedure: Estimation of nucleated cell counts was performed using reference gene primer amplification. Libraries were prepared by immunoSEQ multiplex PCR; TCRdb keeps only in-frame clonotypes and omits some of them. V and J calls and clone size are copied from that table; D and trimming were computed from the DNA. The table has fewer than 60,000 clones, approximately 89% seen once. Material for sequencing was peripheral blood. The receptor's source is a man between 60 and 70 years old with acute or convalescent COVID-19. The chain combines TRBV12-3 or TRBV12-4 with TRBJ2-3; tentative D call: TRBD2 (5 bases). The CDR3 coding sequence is TGTGCCAGCAGCTATTGGGGAGCGGATACGCAGTATTTT. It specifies CASSYWGADTQYF.